This TCR beta chain was identified in a study of T cells in localized non-small cell lung cancer. The study, taken as a whole, reports: The appearance of a median 57 of the top 100 tumor clones was seen in adjacent lung. Uninvolved adjacent lung had the highest recorded T cell clonality, with tumor below it. Higher blood T cell density tracked longer overall survival.

About this clone itself: Its antigen remains unknown.

The germline V gene encodes CDR1 SQVTM and CDR2 ANQGSEA. The CDR3 has 18 amino acids. Losses at the gene ends were 5 bases for V and 2 bases for J; bases not matched to a gene: 17. Data came from immunoSEQ multiplex PCR; TCRdb stores just in-frame clones and leaves some out. This repertoire shows some 30,000 clones, about 91% found once; its top ten account for about 6%. The sequence was collected from a man aged 35 to 70 with stage II lung adenocarcinoma. The sample consisted of PBMCs, taken before any cancer treatment. The chain has TRBV29-1 and TRBJ2-1, with 8 positions matching TRBD1. CDR3 in DNA: TGCAGCGTTAGCCACGGAGCAGGACAGGGACCGACCTACAATGAGCAGTTCTTC. Its translation is CSVSHGAGQGPTYNEQFF.